This entry features one TCR beta chain sequence. This entry comes from a study of cytomegalovirus exposure and HLA in healthy donors. PCR amplification relied on 60 Vbeta primers (plus 13 Jbeta primers). Generated by immunoSEQ multiplex PCR, the TCRdb table keeps only in-frame clones and is missing some. The sample gives around 120,000 clones, about 81% of which show up once; under 6% is in the top ten. Sequenced material: PBMCs. The source is a woman aged 40 to 50 in good health and CMV-seropositive.

The CDR3 nucleotides read TGTGCCAGAACAGAAAATAGCAATCAGCCCCAGCATTTT. It encodes CARTENSNQPQHF. The rearrangement uses TRBV6-6 and TRBJ1-5; D is ambiguous. V was trimmed by 9 bases and J by 0 bases, leaving 9 bases between them. Germline V gene data show CDR1 as MNHNY and CDR2 as SVGAGI (reference sequence). This CDR3 has 13 amino acids.